Listed here are 5 T cell receptor beta chains from one sample, sequenced in a study of T cells after yellow fever vaccination. TCRdb re-called the 5' RACE reads with MiXCR, one entry per CDR3 protein. The top ten clones hold 2.5% to 4% of a sample with about 320,000 distinct CDR3 sequences, around 12% of them seen once. This specimen was CD4+ T cells sorted from PBMCs, taken 15 days after the yellow fever booster vaccination. The receptors shown here come from a man younger than 35 who received the YFV17D yellow fever vaccine.

This clonotype was seen a handful of times. The CDR3 region has the DNA TGCAGCGCGGGACAGAACATTAATGAAAAACTGTTTTTT. This sequence encodes CSAGQNINEKLFF. V usage is TRBV29-1 and J usage is TRBJ1-4; 7 nucleotides agree with TRBD1. V gave up 7 bases and J gave up 4 bases; unmatched junction bases: 6. The CDR3 extends over 13 amino acids. Germline CDR1 SQVTM, CDR2 ANQGSEA.

Comments on this clonotype: The germline gene is not matched at one end of the junction; a read error may be the cause. The rearrangement joins TRBV4-3 to TRBJ1-1; TRBD1 might be the D (6 bases). The CDR3 runs to 13 residues. Germline CDR1 reads LGHNA; CDR2 reads YSLEER. CDR3 protein: CASSRGTGTGAFF. CDR3 nucleotide sequence: TGCGCCAGCAGTAGGGGGACGGGTACTGGAGCTTTCTTT.

The genes are TRBV20-1 and TRBJ1-1, with D tentatively TRBD1 (6 bases). V lost 6 bases and J lost 4, with 18 bases in between. The CDR3 sequence is 14 residues long. From germline, CDR1 is DFQATT and CDR2 SNEGSKA (reference sequence). CDR3 sequence: CSAREGGWSTEAFF. CDR3 bases: TGCAGTGCCCGAGAGGGGGGATGGAGCACTGAAGCTTTCTTT.

The chain joins TRBV2 to TRBJ2-2; 13 positions match TRBD2. Trimming removed 6 bases from V and 2 bases from J; junction bases left unmatched: 9. There are 18 residues in the CDR3. Germline V gene sequence: CDR1 SNHLY, CDR2 FYNNEI. DNA for the CDR3: TGTGCCAGCAGCCACTGGACTAGCGGGGGAGCTAACACCGGGGAGCTGTTTTTT. This encodes CASSHWTSGGANTGELFF.

This clonotype was counted many times. This chain joins TRBV6-5 and TRBJ1-6; tentative D call: TRBD1 (5 bases). V was shortened by 8 bases and J by 0 bases, with 17 bases between the two germline ends. CDR1 MNHEY and CDR2 SVGAGI come from the germline V gene. The CDR3 is made up of 17 amino acids. The CDR3 DNA reads TGTGCCAGCCGATCGCGCGGGGCCAGCTCCTATAATTCACCCCTCCACTTT. This codes for CASRSRGASSYNSPLHF.